Below, 14 T cell receptor beta chains from the same sample are listed, as sequenced in a study of blood T cell repertoires in COVID-19. Generated by immunoSEQ multiplex PCR, the TCRdb table keeps only in-frame clones and is missing some. Found here are more than 65,000 clones, roughly 80% of them singletons; the top ten hold roughly 9.7%. The specimen sequenced was peripheral blood. These receptors came from a woman older than 75 with acute or convalescent COVID-19.

The chain links TRBV7-9 to TRBJ1-2; 8 bases line up with TRBD1. The CDR3 runs 13 residues. CDR1 and CDR2 (germline): SEHNR, FQNEAQ (reference sequence). J lost 12 bases, V lost 8 bases, and 14 bases had no gene match. The CDR3 DNA sequence: TGTGCCAGCCAAGGGGGGACAGGTCTTTTTAACACCTTC. Translated: CASQGGTGLFNTF.

The rearrangement uses TRBV19 and TRBJ1-5, with unresolved D. CDR3 length: 14 residues. V was pared by 2 bases and J by 7 bases, with 12 bases between. Germline loops: CDR1 LNHDA, CDR2 SQIVND (reference sequence). The DNA for the CDR3 is TGTGCCAGTAGTATATCCAGGTCGGAACAGCCCCAGCATTTT. Protein: CASSISRSEQPQHF.

V is TRBV14 and J is TRBJ1-1; 7 bases map to TRBD1. The CDR3 has 18 amino acids. Germline CDR1 reads SGHDN; CDR2 reads FVKESK. With V trimmed by 0 bases and J by 1 base, 11 bases remained unmatched. The chain's CDR3 is CASSQDLRQGRGNTEAFF. The CDR3 DNA reads as TGTGCCAGCAGCCAAGATCTCAGACAGGGAAGAGGGAACACTGAAGCTTTCTTT.

This clone was picked up a small number of times. The chain carries TRBV6-1 and TRBJ1-1; D might be TRBD1 (5 bases). There are 13 residues in the CDR3. Germline V gene sequence: CDR1 MNHNS, CDR2 SASEGT. Trimming shortened V by 3 bases and J by 5 bases, and 10 bases separated the two germline ends. For the CDR3, the DNA is TGTGCCAGCAGTGACAGGGTAGGGACTGAAGCTTTCTTT. Protein sequence: CASSDRVGTEAFF.

The chain links TRBV7-8 to TRBJ2-4; TRBD2 agrees at 9 bases. The CDR3 spans 17 residues. Germline assignment: CDR1 SGHVS and CDR2 FQNEAQ. V lost 4 bases to trimming and J lost 1 base; unmatched junction nucleotides: 8. For the CDR3, the DNA is TGTGCCAGCAGCTCCGAGGCCAGCGGGGGGGCCAAAAACATTCAGTACTTC. Amino acids: CASSSEASGGAKNIQYF.

V is TRBV5-1 and J is TRBJ1-2; 7 nucleotides align to TRBD1. The CDR3 totals 14 residues. CDR1 is SGHRS, CDR2 YFSETQ, per germline. V was pared by 4 bases and J by 7 bases, with 10 bases of the junction left unmatched. The CDR3 spells CASSLGTVGLGYTF. The CDR3 bases are TGCGCCAGCAGCCTGGGGACAGTTGGACTTGGCTACACCTTC. Variable domain in full (rest from reference TRBV5-1 and TRBJ1-2): KAGVTQTPRYLIKTRGQQVTLSCSPISGHRSVSWYQQTPGQGLQFLFEYFSETQRNKGNFPGRFSGRQFSNSRSEMNVSTLELGDSALYLCASSLGTVGLGYTFGSGTRLTVV.

The chain couples TRBV7-3 to TRBJ2-3; TRBD2 matches at 8 bases. V shed 3 bases, J shed 4 bases, and the junction held 6 bases outside the gene matches. This CDR3 is built from 15 residues. Germline V gene data show CDR1 as SGHTA and CDR2 as FQGTGA. The CDR3 loop reads CASSLGVRGADTQYF. DNA for the CDR3: TGTGCCAGCAGCTTGGGCGTGCGGGGGGCAGATACGCAGTATTTT.

The sample holds one count of this clone. The chain uses TRBV6-6 and TRBJ2-1, with TRBD2 matching over 15 bases. The length of the CDR3 is 16 residues. Germline V gene lookup returns CDR1 MNHNY and CDR2 SVGAGI (reference sequence). V lost 6 bases and J lost 7; bases outside the gene matches: 7. Here the CDR3 reads CASRGSGTSGGNEQFF. CDR3 DNA: TGTGCCAGCAGGGGGTCTGGGACTAGCGGGGGGAATGAGCAGTTCTTC.

The chain links TRBV7-6 to TRBJ2-7, with TRBD1 matching over 8 bases. The V and J ends lost 0 bases and 7 bases, in that order; junction bases with no gene match: 8. This CDR3 contains 15 residues. CDR1 is SGHVS, CDR2 FNYEAQ, per germline. CDR3 in DNA: TGTGCCAGCAGCTTAGCGTGGCAGGGGGCTGGGGAGCAGTACTTC. It codes for CASSLAWQGAGEQYF.

The gene calls are TRBV7-3 and TRBJ2-2, with D maybe TRBD2 (6 bases). Germline assignment: CDR1 SGHTA and CDR2 FQGTGA. CDR3 length: 17 residues. Between the trimmed V and J ends, which lost 5 bases and 4 bases, there was a span of 20 bases. The CDR3 loop is CASSPTGLSDFTGELFF. The CDR3 DNA reads TGTGCCAGCAGCCCGACGGGACTTTCCGATTTCACCGGGGAGCTGTTTTTT.

The CDR3 is CASSSGTGRLEGYTF. The DNA for the CDR3 is TGTGCCAGCAGCTCCGGGACAGGGCGGCTGGAAGGCTACACCTTC. The genes are TRBV5-4 and TRBJ1-2; 9 bases are shared with TRBD1. The CDR3 totals 15 residues. The germline V gene has CDR1 SGHNT and CDR2 YYREEE (reference sequence). Trimming cost V 3 bases and J 8 bases; bases outside gene matches: 11.

V usage is TRBV24-1 and J usage is TRBJ2-3; 9 bases agree with TRBD2. The CDR3 is 17 residues long. Trimming took 3 bases from V and 0 from J; bases not matched to a gene: 6. Germline values: CDR1 KGHDR, CDR2 SFDVKD. Written as DNA, the CDR3 is TGTGCCACCAGTGATCCTAGCGGGGAAACTAGCACAGATACGCAGTATTTT. This codes for CATSDPSGETSTDTQYF.

The chain is built from TRBV5-6 and TRBJ1-5, with 8 bases that match TRBD1. CDR1 and CDR2 (germline): SGHDT, YYEEEE. V gave up 4 bases and J gave up 0 bases; unmatched junction bases: 6. The CDR3 length is 16 residues. The CDR3 spells CASSPRTGSSNQPQHF. CDR3 DNA: TGTGCCAGCAGCCCAAGGACAGGGAGTAGCAATCAGCCCCAGCATTTT.

This clone appeared once. The CDR3 here is CATSESGQGARETQYF. CDR3 DNA sequence: TGTGCCACCAGTGAATCGGGACAGGGGGCAAGAGAGACCCAGTACTTC. This chain joins TRBV24-1 and TRBJ2-5; 12 bases are shared with TRBD1. Germline-derived CDR1 and CDR2 are KGHDR and SFDVKD. The CDR3 is made up of 16 amino acids. V trimming: 4 bases; J trimming: 4 bases; junction bases outside the gene matches: 6.